The 30 T cell receptor beta chains given below trace back to one sample, sequenced in a study of blood T cell repertoires in COVID-19. Assay: immunoSEQ multiplex PCR; the TCRdb copy retains only in-frame clones and omits some. This sample carries under 80,000 clones, roughly 75% of them seen once, and the ten largest clones take around 9.7%. Specimen: peripheral blood. The receptor source for this set is a human donor in a cohort sampled during active COVID-19.

This rearrangement joins TRBV24-1 to TRBJ2-2; D unclear. Deletions cut 11 bases from V and 0 bases from J, with 9 bases between. This CDR3 region has 13 residues. CDR1 is KGHDR and CDR2 is SFDVKD in the germline V gene. The CDR3 DNA reads as TGTGCCATCCGGTCTCCGAACACCGGGGAGCTGTTTTTT. Translating gives CAIRSPNTGELFF.

This clone has a handful of counts. The chain uses TRBV7-3 and TRBJ2-5; 9 nucleotides match TRBD1. The CDR3 consists of 13 residues. The V and J ends lost 0 bases and 12 bases, in that order; junction bases with no gene match: 5. The germline V gene has CDR1 SGHTA and CDR2 FQGTGA. The DNA of the CDR3 is TGTGCCAGCAGCTTAACTCGGGACAGGGAAAAGTACTTC. Protein sequence: CASSLTRDREKYF.

The V gene is TRBV30, the J gene TRBJ2-2, with TRBD2 matching over 11 bases. CDR3 length: 15 residues. The germline gives CDR1 GTSNPN, CDR2 SVGIG (reference sequence). V lost 3 bases and J lost 2; bases outside the gene matches: 2. The CDR3 DNA follows: TGTGCCTGGAGACTAGCGGGAGTAAACACCGGGGAGCTGTTTTTT. Translating gives CAWRLAGVNTGELFF.

J is TRBJ2-7 and V is TRBV3-1 (or the pseudogene TRBV3-2); the match to TRBD1 covers 8 bases. The CDR3 runs 15 residues. The V gene's germline CDR1 is LGHDT and CDR2 YNNKEL (reference sequence). The ends lost 1 base at V and 7 bases at J; junction bases unmatched: 9. The CDR3 reads CASSQGIGQGGEQYF. CDR3 in DNA: TGTGCCAGCAGCCAAGGAATCGGACAGGGCGGGGAGCAGTACTTC.

This sequence joins TRBV28 and TRBJ1-1; D gene unclear. The CDR3 contains 15 residues. Germline assignment: CDR1 MDHEN and CDR2 SYDVKM. V was shortened by 4 bases and J by 3 bases, with 15 bases between the two germline ends. CDR3 bases: TGTGCCAGCAGTTCCCCTCCCCCGGGTGACACTGAAGCTTTCTTT. Protein product: CASSSPPPGDTEAFF.

The J gene is TRBJ2-1, the V gene TRBV27; no reliable D call. The CDR3 extends over 15 amino acids. Germline CDR1 reads MNHEY; CDR2 reads SMNVEV (reference sequence). Trimming stripped 3 bases from V and 6 bases from J, with 15 bases between. CDR3 sequence reads: CASSFSRKQGNEQFF. CDR3 DNA sequence: TGTGCCAGCAGTTTTTCTAGGAAGCAAGGCAATGAGCAGTTCTTC.

The V and J genes are TRBV30 and TRBJ2-3; D is unresolved. Trimming left V 3 bases short and J 4 bases short, with 11 bases between. Germline CDR1 and CDR2: GTSNPN and SVGIG (reference sequence). This CDR3 region has 13 residues. In nucleotides, the CDR3 is TGTGCCTGGAGATTTACGCGGTCAGATACGCAGTATTTT. Its protein is CAWRFTRSDTQYF. The complete variable domain, with remaining parts taken from reference TRBV30 and TRBJ2-3, reads SQTIHQWPATLVQPVGSPLSLECTVEGTSNPNLYWYRQAAGRGLQLLFYSVGIGQISSEVPQNLSASRPQDRQFILSSKKLLLSDSGFYLCAWRFTRSDTQYFGPGTRLTVL.

The chain recombines TRBV19 with TRBJ2-1; D remains ambiguous. Per germline, CDR1 LNHDA and CDR2 SQIVND (reference sequence). With 6 bases removed from V and 0 bases from J, the gap between germline ends came to 9 bases. This CDR3 is built from 14 residues. CDR3 bases: TGTGCCAGTAGCCAGACGGGCTCCTACAATGAGCAGTTCTTC. Protein: CASSQTGSYNEQFF.

The CDR3 reads CASSLGGRNTEAFF. CDR3 nucleotides: TGTGCCAGCAGCCTAGGGGGCAGAAACACTGAAGCTTTCTTT. This rearrangement joins TRBV7-9 to TRBJ1-1; 7 nucleotides agree with TRBD1. CDR3 length: 14 residues. Trimming removed 5 bases from V and 2 bases from J; junction bases left unmatched: 5. Germline CDR1 and CDR2: SEHNR and FQNEAQ (reference sequence).

The chain is built from TRBV11-2 and TRBJ2-7, with 14 bases matching TRBD2. This CDR3 is built from 15 residues. CDR1 and CDR2 from the germline V gene are SGHAT and FQNNGV. With 4 bases clipped from V and 2 bases from J, the junction kept 1 base outside the gene matches. CDR3 protein: CASSSGLAGAYEQYF. The CDR3 region has the DNA TGTGCCAGCAGCTCGGGACTAGCGGGAGCCTACGAGCAGTACTTC.

This clone was observed a single time. CDR3 nucleotides: TGTGCCAGTAGTATAGCGTTAGGAGGGTCCTACAATGAGCAGTTCTTC. It encodes CASSIALGGSYNEQFF. The chain uses TRBV19 and TRBJ2-1; the D gene is possibly TRBD2 (6 bases). The CDR3 has 16 amino acids. Germline assignment: CDR1 LNHDA and CDR2 SQIVND (reference sequence). The V end lost 1 base, the J end lost 1 base, and 11 bases lay between the germline ends. Looking up the rest from reference TRBV19 and TRBJ2-1 gives the full variable domain: DGGITQSPKYLFRKEGQNVTLSCEQNLNHDAMYWYRQDPGQGLRLIYYSQIVNDFQKGDIAEGYSVSREKKESFPLTVTSAQKNPTAFYLCASSIALGGSYNEQFFGPGTRLTVL.

This clone was seen a few times. J is TRBJ1-6 and V is TRBV30; D is uncertain. Trimming took off 0 bases at V and 4 bases at J, with 7 bases between the two ends. This CDR3 has 14 residues. Germline assignment: CDR1 GTSNPN and CDR2 SVGIG (reference sequence). The CDR3 DNA is TGTGCCTGGAGTGTAAAACAGTATAATTCACCCCTCCACTTT. Its protein is CAWSVKQYNSPLHF.

V and J are TRBV11-1 and TRBJ2-2; TRBD1 aligns across 7 bases. Germline V gives CDR1 SGHAT, CDR2 FQDESV (reference sequence). This CDR3 is built from 16 residues. Trimming removed 3 bases from V and 1 base from J; junction bases left unmatched: 5. This CDR3 is CASSLRQGRNTGELFF. The CDR3 nucleotides read TGTGCCAGCAGCTTGCGACAGGGAAGGAACACCGGGGAGCTGTTTTTT. The full variable domain, rest sourced from reference TRBV11-1 and TRBJ2-2, is EAEVAQSPRYKITEKSQAVAFWCDPISGHATLYWYRQILGQGPELLVQFQDESVVDDSQLPKDRFSAERLKGVDSTLKIQPAELGDSAMYLCASSLRQGRNTGELFFGEGSRLTVL.

The chain joins TRBV10-3 to TRBJ2-7; 7 bases match TRBD1. CDR3 length: 17 residues. CDR1 is ENHRY and CDR2 is SYGVKD in the germline V gene. V trimming: 3 bases; J trimming: 2 bases; junction bases outside the gene matches: 13. DNA of the CDR3: TGTGCCATCAGTGACCCTGAGAGAGGGACAGAGACCTACGAGCAGTACTTC. Translated, it gives CAISDPERGTETYEQYF.

As for this clone: This CDR3 is also generated by other DNA sequences in the sample. The gene calls are TRBV2 and TRBJ2-5; tentatively, D is TRBD2 (6 bases). The CDR3 covers 12 residues. Germline-derived CDR1 and CDR2 are SNHLY and FYNNEI. The V and J ends lost 2 bases and 5 bases respectively, with 6 bases between them. CDR3 sequence (DNA): TGTGCCAGCAGTGAACGGGGGGAGACCCAGTACTTC. Its protein product is CASSERGETQYF.

V is TRBV6-6 and J is TRBJ2-7; 9 nucleotides line up with TRBD1. Germline CDR1 and CDR2: MNHNY and SVGAGI (reference sequence). Trimming removed 0 bases from V and 0 bases from J; junction bases left unmatched: 3. The CDR3 sequence is 16 residues long. CDR3 residues: CASSYSTGGDSYEQYF. As DNA, the CDR3 is TGTGCCAGCAGTTACTCGACAGGGGGTGACTCCTACGAGCAGTACTTC.

There are a few counts of this clone. The chain carries TRBV6-5 and TRBJ1-5; the D is unclear. There are 13 residues in the CDR3. The germline V gene has CDR1 MNHEY and CDR2 SVGAGI. The ends were cut back, 7 bases at V and 7 bases at J, with 14 bases in the middle. The CDR3 here is CASKVGSDQPQHF. The CDR3 DNA reads TGTGCCAGCAAGGTGGGTAGCGACCAGCCCCAGCATTTT.

This clone was seen a few times. The chain is built from TRBV18 and TRBJ2-7; D ambiguous. CDR3 length: 13 amino acids. Per germline, CDR1 KGHSH and CDR2 LQKENI. V shed 4 bases and J shed 2 bases, with 9 bases lying between them. CDR3 sequence reads: CASSRSSTYEQYF. As DNA, the CDR3 is TGTGCCAGCTCACGCTCCAGTACCTACGAGCAGTACTTC.

The J gene is TRBJ2-7, the V gene TRBV7-2; possible D gene TRBD1, 6 bases. This CDR3 spans 15 amino acids. Trimming removed 3 bases from V and 4 bases from J, with 16 bases in between. Germline V CDR1 and CDR2: SGHTA, FQGNSA. CDR3 DNA sequence: TGTGCCAGCAGCTTCGACGCGACAGGCGGTTACGAGCAGTACTTC. Its translation: CASSFDATGGYEQYF. The whole variable domain, filled in from reference TRBV7-2 and TRBJ2-7, reads GAGVSQSPSNKVTEKGKDVELRCDPISGHTALYWYRQSLGQGLEFLIYFQGNSAPDKSGLPSDRFSAERTGGSVSTLTIQRTQQEDSAVYLCASSFDATGGYEQYFGPGTRLTVT.

The chain has TRBV6-2 or TRBV6-3 and TRBJ2-5; 7 nucleotides line up with TRBD1. V shed 4 bases, J shed 4 bases, and the junction held 6 bases outside the gene matches. The CDR3 is made up of 14 amino acids. Per the germline V gene, CDR1 is MNHEY and CDR2 is SVGEGT. The CDR3 nucleotides are TGTGCCAGCAGTTTAGGACAGGTTGTAGAGACCCAGTACTTC. Residues: CASSLGQVVETQYF.

CDR3 amino acids: CASSHPYRDRDGYTF. CDR3 coding DNA: TGTGCCAGCAGCCACCCGTACAGGGATAGGGATGGCTACACCTTC. The chain joins TRBV7-8 to TRBJ1-2; possible D gene TRBD1, 6 bases. Deletions cut 5 bases from V and 6 bases from J, with 19 bases between. This CDR3 comprises 15 residues. Per the germline V gene, CDR1 is SGHVS and CDR2 is FQNEAQ.

The gene calls are TRBV27 and TRBJ2-3, with TRBD2 as a possible D gene (5 bases). CDR3 length: 14 amino acids. Germline-derived CDR1 and CDR2 are MNHEY and SMNVEV (reference sequence). Deletions cut 4 bases from V and 0 bases from J, with 8 bases between. Written as DNA, the CDR3 is TGTGCCAGCAGTTACCTAGCTAGCACAGATACGCAGTATTTT. As protein: CASSYLASTDTQYF.

The chain uses TRBV19 and TRBJ2-2, with 8 bases fitting TRBD1. V dropped 3 bases and J dropped 13; count of bases not matched to a gene: 7. CDR3 length equals 13 residues. CDR1 is LNHDA and CDR2 is SQIVND in the germline V gene (reference sequence). The CDR3 loop reads CASSIRGQGLLFF. The CDR3 region has the DNA TGTGCCAGTAGTATTCGCGGACAGGGATTGCTGTTTTTT.

The chain recombines TRBV3-1 (or the pseudogene TRBV3-2) with TRBJ1-2; D is unresolved. The V gene lost 1 base and the J gene lost 3 bases, with 18 bases spanning the gap. Germline lookup yields CDR1 LGHDT and CDR2 YNNKEL (reference sequence). The CDR3 has 17 amino acids. The CDR3 DNA reads TGTGCCAGCAGCCAAGTTGTCGGAGGTCGTGGCGACTATGGCTACACCTTC. The encoded protein is CASSQVVGGRGDYGYTF.

V gene TRBV28 combines with J gene TRBJ1-2; maybe TRBD1 (6 bases). Per germline, CDR1 MDHEN and CDR2 SYDVKM. V was pared by 2 bases and J by 4 bases, with 14 bases between. There are 15 residues in the CDR3. The CDR3 spells CASSLGSGDGYGYTF. Here the CDR3 DNA reads TGTGCCAGCAGTTTAGGCTCAGGGGATGGCTATGGCTACACCTTC.

The V gene is TRBV29-1, the J gene TRBJ2-5; no definite D call. V lost 6 bases and J lost 5, with 16 bases in between. The length of the CDR3 is 13 residues. Germline V gene sequence: CDR1 SQVTM, CDR2 ANQGSEA. The CDR3 sequence is CSVASRVRETQYF. The CDR3 DNA is TGCAGCGTGGCCTCCCGGGTTAGGGAGACCCAGTACTTC. The full variable domain, with the rest looked up from reference TRBV29-1 and TRBJ2-5, is SAVISQKPSRDICQRGTSLTIQCQVDSQVTMMFWYRQQPGQSLTLIATANQGSEATYESGFVIDKFPISRPNLTFSTLTVSNMSPEDSSIYLCSVASRVRETQYFGPGTRLLVL.

V gene TRBV7-9 combines with J gene TRBJ2-1, with 7 bases aligning to TRBD1. V lost 5 bases and J lost 10; bases outside the gene matches: 2. The CDR3 has 11 residues. CDR1 is SEHNR and CDR2 is FQNEAQ in the germline V gene (reference sequence). CDR3 in amino acids: CASSPRGEQFF. CDR3 DNA: TGTGCCAGCAGCCCCAGGGGGGAGCAGTTCTTC.

This rearrangement joins TRBV11-3 to TRBJ2-5; 8 bases agree with TRBD1. CDR3 length equals 16 residues. V lost 5 bases to trimming and J lost 1 base; unmatched junction nucleotides: 9. Germline V gives CDR1 SGHNT, CDR2 YENEEA. CDR3 bases: TGTGCCAGCAGCACATCGACAGGGGACGGCCAAGAGACCCAGTACTTC. It translates to CASSTSTGDGQETQYF.

J is TRBJ2-1 and V is TRBV10-3; 11 bases agree with TRBD2. The CDR3 runs 17 residues. CDR1 ENHRY and CDR2 SYGVKD come from the germline V gene. V lost 2 bases to trimming and J lost 0 bases; unmatched junction nucleotides: 3. As DNA, the CDR3 is TGTGCCATCAGTGAGCCGGGACTAGCGGCCTCCTACAATGAGCAGTTCTTC. Translated, it gives CAISEPGLAASYNEQFF.

V usage is TRBV28 and J usage is TRBJ1-1; D is ambiguous. The CDR3 is 11 amino acids. Per the germline V gene, CDR1 is MDHEN and CDR2 is SYDVKM. CDR3 DNA: TGTGCGGCAGGCGTGAACACTGAAGCTTTCTTT. Translated, it gives CAAGVNTEAFF. Full variable domain (missing parts from reference TRBV28 and TRBJ1-1): DVKVTQSSRYLVKRTGEKVFLECVQDMDHENMFWYRQDPGLGLRLIYFSYDVKMKEKGDIPEGYSVSREKKERFSLILESASTNQTSMYLCAAGVNTEAFFGQGTRLTVV.